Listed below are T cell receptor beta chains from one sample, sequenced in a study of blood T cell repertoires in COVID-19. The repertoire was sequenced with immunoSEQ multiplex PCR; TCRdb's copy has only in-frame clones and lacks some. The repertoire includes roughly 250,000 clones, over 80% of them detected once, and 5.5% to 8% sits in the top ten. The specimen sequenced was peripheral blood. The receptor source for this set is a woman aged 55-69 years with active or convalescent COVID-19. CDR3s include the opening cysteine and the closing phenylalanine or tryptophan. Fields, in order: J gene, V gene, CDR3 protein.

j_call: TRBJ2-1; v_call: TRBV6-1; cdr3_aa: CASSELGLGYEQFF
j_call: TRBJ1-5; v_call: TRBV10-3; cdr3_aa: CAISEGHRGEHSNQPQHF
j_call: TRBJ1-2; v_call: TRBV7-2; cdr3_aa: CASSLAGGEAAKGYTF
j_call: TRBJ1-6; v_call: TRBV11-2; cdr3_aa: CASSLDPGANSPLHF
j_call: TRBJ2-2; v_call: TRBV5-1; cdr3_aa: CASSLGRRDRANTGELFF
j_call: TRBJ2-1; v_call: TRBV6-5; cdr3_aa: CASSSSSGPYNEQFF
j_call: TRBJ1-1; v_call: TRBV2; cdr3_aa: CASSPDTFEAFF
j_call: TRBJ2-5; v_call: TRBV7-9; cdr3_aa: CASSFGDRGSETQYF
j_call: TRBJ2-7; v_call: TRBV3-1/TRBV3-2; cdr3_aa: CASSQAPGSTYEQYF
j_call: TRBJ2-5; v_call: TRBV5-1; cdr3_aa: CASRAGTGGKETQYF
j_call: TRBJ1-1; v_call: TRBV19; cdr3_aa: CASRAVNTEAFF
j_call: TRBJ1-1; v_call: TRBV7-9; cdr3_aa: CASSPPDRVGAFF
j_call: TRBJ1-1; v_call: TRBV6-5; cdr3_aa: CASSLNRETEAFF
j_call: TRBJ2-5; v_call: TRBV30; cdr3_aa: CAWGRDRGRQETQYF
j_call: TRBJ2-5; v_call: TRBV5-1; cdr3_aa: CASSYKETQYF
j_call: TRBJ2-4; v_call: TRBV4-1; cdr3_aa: CASSQDGSGQGPKNIQYF
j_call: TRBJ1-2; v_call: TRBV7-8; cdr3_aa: CASSTWTGGVGGYTF